Following are 21 T cell receptor beta chains from one sample sequenced in a study of blood T cells in healthy people across ages. The authors ran a second PCR of roughly 6 to 12 cycles using a sample-barcoded 5' primer and a J-beta primer mix. TCRdb ran MiXCR on the 5' RACE reads and lists one entry per CDR3 protein. Here the sample spans roughly 730,000 distinct CDR3 sequences, 56% being singletons. Sequencing was carried out using blood. Every receptor here comes from a middle-aged man in good health.

The rearrangement joins TRBV27 to TRBJ2-1, with TRBD2 matching 8 bases. V trimming: 6 bases; J trimming: 9 bases; junction bases outside the gene matches: 16. This CDR3 is built from 16 residues. In germline, CDR1 is MNHEY, CDR2 SMNVEV (reference sequence). CDR3 sequence (DNA): TGTGCCAGCAGACCAAGTTGGAGCGGGAGCAGGGTTGAGCAGTTCTTC. Its translation is CASRPSWSGSRVEQFF.

This clonotype was recorded once. V and J are TRBV20-1 and TRBJ1-4; D gene ambiguous. Trimming left V 6 bases short and J 7 bases short, with 15 bases between. The CDR3 is 13 amino acids. In germline, CDR1 is DFQATT, CDR2 SNEGSKA (reference sequence). CDR3 protein: CSAPSGWSEKLFF. CDR3 bases: TGCAGTGCCCCATCGGGGTGGAGTGAAAAACTGTTTTTT.

On this clonotype: The germline gene is not matched at one end of the junction; a read error may be the cause. The V gene is TRBV27, the J gene TRBJ2-7; D might be TRBD1 (5 bases). Per the germline V gene, CDR1 is MNHEY and CDR2 is SMNVEV (reference sequence). The CDR3 runs to 15 residues. In DNA form, the CDR3 reads TGTGCCAGCAGTCCAGGACAAGGATTCTCCTACGTGCAGTACTTC. Its protein product is CASSPGQGFSYVQYF.

The V and J genes are TRBV6-2 or TRBV6-3 and TRBJ2-7, with TRBD2 matching 14 bases. V trimming: 7 bases; J trimming: 3 bases; junction bases outside the gene matches: 11. CDR1 and CDR2 from the germline V gene are MNHEY and SVGEGT. There are 17 residues in the CDR3. The CDR3 here is CASTQPRTSGRIYEQYF. The DNA for the CDR3 is TGTGCCAGCACCCAACCCAGGACTAGCGGGAGGATCTACGAGCAGTACTTC.

This clonotype was recorded a few times. The chain carries TRBV9 and TRBJ2-7; D is unresolved. The V and J ends lost 0 bases and 0 bases respectively, with 10 bases between them. Germline V gene lookup returns CDR1 SGDLS and CDR2 YYNGEE. The CDR3 loop spans 15 amino acids. The CDR3 DNA sequence: TGTGCCAGCAGCGTAGGAATCGGTCCCTCCTACGAGCAGTACTTC. Its translation: CASSVGIGPSYEQYF.

The gene calls are TRBV9 and TRBJ2-5; 13 nucleotides match TRBD2. V trimming: 0 bases; J trimming: 5 bases; junction bases outside the gene matches: 4. Germline V gene sequence: CDR1 SGDLS, CDR2 YYNGEE. The CDR3 totals 16 residues. CDR3 amino acids: CASSVAPGLAGETQYF. In nucleotides, the CDR3 is TGTGCCAGCAGCGTAGCTCCGGGACTAGCGGGGGAGACCCAGTACTTC.

CDR3 amino acids: CASAPAGGEQFF. CDR3 sequence (DNA): TGTGCCAGCGCCCCGGCTGGGGGTGAGCAGTTCTTC. The chain carries TRBV6-6 and TRBJ2-1; D may correspond to TRBD1 or TRBD2 (5 bases each). Trimming took off 8 bases at V and 9 bases at J, with 14 bases between the two ends. Germline V gene data show CDR1 as MNHNY and CDR2 as SVGAGI (reference sequence). This CDR3 contains 12 residues.

The chain combines TRBV12-3 or TRBV12-4 with TRBJ2-7; D not resolved. Trimming took off 5 bases at V and 1 base at J, with 15 bases between the two ends. The CDR3 consists of 15 residues. CDR3 sequence reads: CASSVGRPGSYEQYF. CDR3 in DNA: TGTGCCAGCAGTGTGGGCAGGCCCGGGTCCTACGAGCAGTACTTC.

The V and J genes are TRBV4-1 and TRBJ2-4; 12 bases map to TRBD2. TRBJ2-5 matches the DNA end more closely, so the J call is doubtful. The CDR3 length is 15 residues. Per the germline V gene, CDR1 is MGHRA and CDR2 is YSYEKL. CDR3 coding DNA: TGCGCCAGCAGCCCCTGGACTAGCGGGAAAGAGACCCAGTACTTC. Protein product: CASSPWTSGKETQYF.

The gene calls are TRBV20-1 and TRBJ2-5; D ambiguous. Judging by the DNA end, TRBJ2-7 fits better; the J call may be wrong. Germline V gives CDR1 DFQATT, CDR2 SNEGSKA (reference sequence). The CDR3 is 11 residues long. CDR3 bases: TGCAGTGCGGGGTCCCACGACGAGCAGTACTTC. The encoded protein is CSAGSHDEQYF.

This rearrangement joins TRBV10-3 to TRBJ1-2, with D hard to call. Looked up from germline, CDR1 is ENHRY and CDR2 is SYGVKD. The CDR3 extends over 12 amino acids. V dropped 5 bases and J dropped 7 bases, with 11 bases sitting between them. CDR3 protein: CAISPGDRGYTF. CDR3 coding DNA: TGTGCCATCAGTCCAGGCGATCGTGGCTACACCTTC.

The genes are TRBV10-3 and TRBJ1-1; TRBD1 matches 10 bases. V was pared by 4 bases and J by 1 base, with 0 bases of the junction left unmatched. The germline gives CDR1 ENHRY, CDR2 SYGVKD. The CDR3 is 14 amino acids. CDR3 nucleotide sequence: TGTGCCATCAGTGGGGACAGGGGGAACACTGAAGCTTTCTTT. It encodes CAISGDRGNTEAFF.

This clonotype was observed a single time. The chain has TRBV6-5 and TRBJ2-5, with 8 bases that match TRBD1. Per the germline V gene, CDR1 is MNHEY and CDR2 is SVGAGI. Trimming removed 4 bases from V and 5 bases from J; junction bases left unmatched: 6. The CDR3 is 14 residues long. The CDR3 reads CASSFGHRGETQYF. For the CDR3, the DNA is TGTGCCAGCAGTTTCGGCCACAGGGGGGAGACCCAGTACTTC.

The chain couples TRBV7-2 to TRBJ2-1; TRBD1 is a possible D gene (6 bases). The end of the DNA aligns better with TRBJ2-7, so the J call may be wrong. The length of the CDR3 is 14 residues. Germline V gene data show CDR1 as SGHTA and CDR2 as FQGNSA. The CDR3 protein is CASSSPTGYNEQYF. CDR3 bases: TGTGCCAGCAGCTCCCCGACAGGCTACAATGAGCAGTACTTC.

This clonotype was found a few times. The V call is TRBV27, the J call TRBJ2-1; D unclear. The germline V gene encodes CDR1 MNHEY and CDR2 SMNVEV (reference sequence). V dropped 6 bases and J dropped 5 bases, with 20 bases sitting between them. The CDR3 sequence is 16 residues long. This CDR3 reads CASSLPPSALNNEQFF. The CDR3, as DNA: TGTGCCAGCAGCCTACCCCCTTCAGCGCTCAACAATGAGCAGTTCTTC.

This clonotype was counted only a few times. The V call is TRBV10-2, the J call TRBJ2-7, with TRBD1 matching over 8 bases. V was clipped by 0 bases and J by 7 bases; unmatched bases: 8. Looked up from germline, CDR1 is WSHSY and CDR2 is SAAADI. This CDR3 is 15 amino acids long. In DNA form, the CDR3 reads TGCGCCAGCAGTGAGTCGATGGGACAGGCGGGGGAGCAGTACTTC. Protein sequence: CASSESMGQAGEQYF.

This clonotype was seen only a few times. The CDR3 DNA sequence: TGCAGTGCTAGGTGGGGTGGAGGTATCGACGAGCAGTACTTC. Translation: CSARWGGGIDEQYF. The chain carries TRBV20-1 and TRBJ2-7; tentatively, D is TRBD2 (5 bases). The V end lost 3 bases, the J end lost 5 bases, and 17 bases lay between the germline ends. The CDR3 length is 14 residues. Germline values: CDR1 DFQATT, CDR2 SNEGSKA (reference sequence).

This rearrangement joins TRBV5-1 to TRBJ2-4; 7 bases fit TRBD2. V lost 0 bases, J lost 0 bases, and 12 bases stayed unmatched. CDR3 length equals 19 residues. The germline CDR1 and CDR2 sequences are SGHRS and YFSETQ. CDR3 in DNA: TGCGCCAGCAGCTTGGGCCCTCTTCGAGCGGGACTAGCCAAAAACATTCAGTACTTC. Its protein is CASSLGPLRAGLAKNIQYF.

This sequence joins TRBV5-6 and TRBJ2-7; a possible D gene is TRBD1 (6 bases). V was shortened by 3 bases and J by 4 bases, with 11 bases between the two germline ends. In germline, CDR1 is SGHDT, CDR2 YYEEEE. The CDR3 has 13 amino acids. The CDR3 protein is CASSSTDSYEQYF. The CDR3 DNA sequence: TGTGCCAGCAGCTCCACGGACAGTTACGAGCAGTACTTC.

The chain has TRBV7-2 and TRBJ2-1; the D is unclear. Gene TRBJ2-7 matches the end of the DNA better, so the J call may be wrong. The CDR3 loop spans 12 amino acids. Germline V gives CDR1 SGHTA, CDR2 FQGNSA. The CDR3 reads CASSPASGRQYF. The CDR3 nucleotides are TGTGCCAGCAGCCCTGCGAGTGGTAGGCAGTACTTC.

This clonotype has only a few counts. The chain recombines TRBV2 with TRBJ2-1; 15 nucleotides match TRBD2. Germline CDR1 and CDR2: SNHLY and FYNNEI. V gave up 4 bases and J gave up 1 base; unmatched junction bases: 5. The CDR3 has 18 amino acids. Written as DNA, the CDR3 is TGTGCCAGCAGTGGTGGACTAGCGGGAGGGTGGTCCTACAATGAGCAGTTCTTC. Translating it yields CASSGGLAGGWSYNEQFF.